The 10 T cell receptor beta chains below come from one sample, sequenced in a study of OX40 agonist ivuxolimab in advanced cancers. Sequenced by immunoSEQ multiplex PCR; TCRdb stores in-frame clones only, minus some. In the table there are 55,000 to 80,000 clones, more than 70% of which are singletons. The material was CD4+ or CD8+ T cells sorted from blood, obtained in a trial of the OX40 agonist ivuxolimab. The receptors derive from an adult with an advanced solid tumor such as melanoma, head and neck, liver or kidney cancer.

The chain recombines TRBV10-3 with TRBJ2-5; 7 positions agree with TRBD1. The CDR3 consists of 13 residues. The germline CDR1 and CDR2 sequences are ENHRY and SYGVKD. After removal of 4 bases from V and 1 base from J, the junction contained 0 bases not matched to a gene. The CDR3 DNA reads as TGTGCCATCAGTGGGGACAGCCAAGAGACCCAGTACTTC. It is translated as CAISGDSQETQYF.

This sequence joins TRBV2 and TRBJ1-1; 7 nucleotides agree with TRBD1. The CDR3 extends over 13 amino acids. With V trimmed by 7 bases and J by 2 bases, 4 bases remained unmatched. Germline V lookup: CDR1 SNHLY, CDR2 FYNNEI. The CDR3 reads CASMRDSNTEAFF. Written as DNA, the CDR3 is TGTGCCAGCATGAGGGACAGTAACACTGAAGCTTTCTTT.

The rearrangement joins TRBV28 to TRBJ2-1; 7 bases are shared with TRBD1. Germline V lookup: CDR1 MDHEN, CDR2 SYDVKM. CDR3 size: 13 residues. After removal of 6 bases from V and 6 bases from J, the junction contained 5 bases not matched to a gene. CDR3 amino acids: CASSLGTVNEQFF. The CDR3 DNA reads TGTGCCAGCAGCCTTGGGACAGTCAATGAGCAGTTCTTC.

The chain uses TRBV6-5 and TRBJ1-1; TRBD1 aligns across 9 bases. Germline V gene data show CDR1 as MNHEY and CDR2 as SVGAGI. The CDR3 consists of 13 residues. The J segment lost 3 bases and the V segment lost 9 bases, leaving 5 bases of the junction unmatched. CDR3 in DNA: TGTGCCAGTCGGGACAGGGCGGACACTGAAGCTTTCTTT. Encoded protein: CASRDRADTEAFF.

V and J are TRBV2 and TRBJ1-5; TRBD1 agrees at 12 bases. The CDR3 is 15 residues long. CDR1 and CDR2 (germline): SNHLY, FYNNEI. V lost 3 bases and J lost 3; bases outside the gene matches: 0. CDR3 sequence: CASSEGQGANQPQHF. The CDR3 DNA sequence: TGTGCCAGCAGTGAGGGACAGGGGGCCAATCAGCCCCAGCATTTT.

The chain employs TRBV7-2 and TRBJ2-7; 11 bases are shared with TRBD1. The CDR3 runs 15 residues. Trimming removed 2 bases from V and 4 bases from J; junction bases left unmatched: 4. CDR1 is SGHTA and CDR2 is FQGNSA in the germline V gene. CDR3 sequence: CASSLPDRGLYEQYF. CDR3 nucleotides: TGTGCCAGCAGCTTACCGGACAGGGGGCTATACGAGCAGTACTTC.

This clone has a single count. The rearrangement uses TRBV7-6 and TRBJ2-7; 8 nucleotides match TRBD1. V gave up 5 bases and J gave up 5 bases; unmatched junction bases: 11. The CDR3 spans 15 residues. Germline V CDR1 and CDR2: SGHVS, FNYEAQ. The CDR3 DNA follows: TGTGCCAGCAGCGCGAACGCGGACAGGGTCCACGAGCAGTACTTC. Its protein product is CASSANADRVHEQYF.

J is TRBJ2-5 and V is TRBV7-9; 9 positions agree with TRBD2. J gave up 5 bases and V 6 bases, and 19 bases lay outside the gene matches. Germline CDR1 reads SEHNR; CDR2 reads FQNEAQ (reference sequence). This CDR3 is 18 amino acids long. CDR3 loop: CASRPPFRAGGSWETQYF. The CDR3 DNA reads as TGTGCCAGCAGGCCACCGTTCAGAGCGGGGGGATCCTGGGAGACCCAGTACTTC.

The V call is TRBV5-5, the J call TRBJ2-7; 8 nucleotides line up with TRBD1. The germline CDR1 and CDR2 sequences are SGHKS and YYEKEE (reference sequence). V lost 1 base, J lost 4 bases, and 7 bases stayed unmatched. The CDR3 runs to 15 residues. The CDR3: CASSLFQDRVYEQYF. The CDR3 DNA is TGTGCCAGCAGCTTGTTTCAGGACAGGGTTTACGAGCAGTACTTC.

This rearrangement joins TRBV27 to TRBJ1-6; TRBD1 aligns across 7 bases. The CDR3 runs to 16 residues. Germline V gene data show CDR1 as MNHEY and CDR2 as SMNVEV (reference sequence). Trimming took 4 bases from V and 2 from J; bases not matched to a gene: 5. CDR3 DNA: TGTGCCAGCAGTTCGACAGGGCAAACCTATAATTCACCCCTCCACTTT. Its translation: CASSSTGQTYNSPLHF.